This passage covers 29 T cell receptor beta chains from one sample sequenced in a study of response to subunit inactivated influenza vaccine. Each CDR3 protein gets one entry after TCRdb re-called the RT-PCR reads with MiXCR. In the table there are about 190,000 distinct CDR3 sequences, around an eighth of which are singletons. This sample comprised CD8+ T cells sorted from PBMCs, obtained more than 4 days after vaccination. These receptors were obtained from a man aged 50 to 59 who received an inactivated influenza vaccine.

This clonotype was counted between two and nine times. The gene calls are TRBV4-2 and TRBJ2-7; the match to TRBD1 covers 8 bases. V lost 2 bases, J lost 1 base, and 10 bases stayed unmatched. This CDR3 contains 17 residues. From germline, CDR1 is LGHNA and CDR2 YNFKEQ. The DNA for the CDR3 is TGTGCCAGCAGCCAATTGTTGGTGGACAGGGAGTCCTACGAGCAGTACTTC. This gives the protein CASSQLLVDRESYEQYF.

This clonotype is a singleton in its sample. The chain links TRBV6-5 to TRBJ2-3; 7 bases agree with TRBD1. Looked up from germline, CDR1 is MNHEY and CDR2 is SVGAGI. V trimming: 2 bases; J trimming: 0 bases; junction bases outside the gene matches: 2. CDR3 size: 15 residues. DNA for the CDR3: TGTGCCAGCAGTTACCGGACAGGTAGCACAGATACGCAGTATTTT. It translates to CASSYRTGSTDTQYF.

This clonotype was seen many times. Here the CDR3 DNA reads TGTGCCAGCAGTGAAGGACAGGGCCCGAATCAGCCCCAGCATTTT. Translation: CASSEGQGPNQPQHF. This chain connects TRBV6-1 to TRBJ1-5; 7 bases align to TRBD1. From germline, CDR1 is MNHNS and CDR2 SASEGT. Unmatched junction bases numbered 4, after V lost 1 base and J lost 4 bases. The CDR3 loop spans 15 amino acids.

The chain joins TRBV3-1 to TRBJ2-1; D not resolved. Germline CDR1 and CDR2: LGHDT and YNNKEL (reference sequence). This CDR3 region has 14 residues. V was clipped by 0 bases and J by 8 bases, with 11 bases between them. CDR3 protein: CASSQERQIDEQFF. CDR3 nucleotide sequence: TGTGCCAGCAGCCAAGAAAGGCAGATCGATGAGCAGTTCTTC.

This sequence joins TRBV12-3 or TRBV12-4 and TRBJ2-1; 8 nucleotides line up with TRBD1. After removal of 5 bases from V and 14 bases from J, the junction contained 8 bases not matched to a gene. The CDR3 has 12 amino acids. CDR3 DNA: TGTGCCAGCAGTCCCCTGACAGGGGTTGAGTTCTTC. Residues: CASSPLTGVEFF.

Comments on this clonotype: One end of the junction fails to match germline, which may point to a read error. The chain carries TRBV27 and TRBJ2-1; D is unclear. CDR3 length equals 14 residues. Germline-derived CDR1 and CDR2 are MNHEY and SMNVEV (reference sequence). The CDR3 nucleotides are TGTGCCAGCAGTTTATCGGCCAACCACAATGGGCAGTTCTTC. Its protein product is CASSLSANHNGQFF.

This clonotype showed up just a few times. The chain links TRBV10-3 to TRBJ2-1; a weak D match, TRBD2 (5 bases). This CDR3 has 15 amino acids. Trimming shortened V by 3 bases and J by 0 bases, and 9 bases separated the two germline ends. Germline assignment: CDR1 ENHRY and CDR2 SYGVKD. The CDR3 spells CAISDIGSSYNEQFF. The DNA for the CDR3 is TGTGCCATCAGTGACATTGGGAGCTCCTACAATGAGCAGTTCTTC.

This chain links TRBV29-1 with TRBJ2-1; TRBD1 agrees at 9 bases. Trimming removed 7 bases from V and 4 bases from J; junction bases left unmatched: 2. Germline CDR1 is SQVTM and CDR2 is ANQGSEA. CDR3 length: 12 amino acids. For the CDR3, the DNA is TGCAGCGGAGGACAGGGGTACAATGAGCAGTTCTTC. Its protein product is CSGGQGYNEQFF.

This clonotype has only a few counts. The V gene is TRBV2, the J gene TRBJ2-7; D is undetermined. The CDR3 has 11 residues. Germline values: CDR1 SNHLY, CDR2 FYNNEI. The V end was cut by 7 bases, the J end by 3 bases, with 7 bases between. CDR3 region: CASNIDYEQYF. Here the CDR3 DNA reads TGTGCCAGCAATATCGACTACGAGCAGTACTTC.

This clonotype has only a few counts. The chain is built from TRBV28 and TRBJ2-6; D is ambiguous. Germline CDR1 and CDR2: MDHEN and SYDVKM. The CDR3 has 16 amino acids. V lost 2 bases, J lost 4 bases, and 12 bases lay in between. Here the CDR3 reads CASSLRRLPGANVLTF. CDR3 sequence (DNA): TGTGCCAGCAGTTTAAGACGGCTCCCCGGGGCCAACGTCCTGACTTTC.

The chain carries TRBV27 and TRBJ2-2; 7 positions agree with TRBD2. J was trimmed by 4 bases and V by 10 bases; bases with no gene match: 12. The CDR3 loop spans 15 amino acids. Per germline, CDR1 MNHEY and CDR2 SMNVEV (reference sequence). In DNA, the CDR3 is TGTGCCACCACACCGGTGGGAGGGCTCACCGGGGAGCTGTTTTTT. Translating it yields CATTPVGGLTGELFF.

This sequence joins TRBV7-8 and TRBJ2-7; D is unresolved. This CDR3 is 16 amino acids long. Germline CDR1 is SGHVS and CDR2 is FQNEAQ. V was trimmed by 0 bases and J by 4 bases, leaving 16 bases between them. The CDR3 coding sequence is TGTGCCAGCAGCTTAGCGCCGGTAGAAGAATATTACGAGCAGTACTTC. Residues: CASSLAPVEEYYEQYF.

This clonotype has just a few counts. The chain combines TRBV7-9 with TRBJ2-7; TRBD1 matches 9 bases. This CDR3 has 14 residues. The germline CDR1 and CDR2 sequences are SEHNR and FQNEAQ (reference sequence). V lost 5 bases, J lost 6 bases, and 8 bases stayed unmatched. The CDR3 sequence is CASSRLTGGLEQYF. DNA of the CDR3: TGTGCCAGCAGCCGCTTGACAGGGGGGCTCGAGCAGTACTTC. Full variable domain (outside the CDR3, taken from reference TRBV7-9 and TRBJ2-7): DTGVSQNPRHKITKRGQNVTFRCDPISEHNRLYWYRQTLGQGPEFLTYFQNEAQLEKSRLLSDRFSAERPKGSFSTLEIQRTEQGDSAMYLCASSRLTGGLEQYFGPGTRLTVT.

The chain couples TRBV11-2 to TRBJ2-1; tentatively, D is TRBD2 (6 bases). Trimming pared 5 bases from V and 8 bases from J, leaving 19 bases between. The germline CDR1 and CDR2 sequences are SGHAT and FQNNGV. CDR3 length: 15 amino acids. The CDR3 reads CASSHGTGVIDEQFF. In DNA, the CDR3 is TGTGCCAGCAGCCACGGGACGGGGGTTATCGATGAGCAGTTCTTC.

This clonotype has only a few counts. J is TRBJ2-5 and V is TRBV18; D gene unclear. The CDR3 extends over 17 amino acids. The germline V gene encodes CDR1 KGHSH and CDR2 LQKENI. V lost 1 base and J lost 1, with 16 bases in between. The DNA for the CDR3 is TGTGCCAGCTCACCACGGGAACGCCGCAAACGCCAAGAGACCCAGTACTTC. This sequence encodes CASSPRERRKRQETQYF.

In its sample, this clonotype was seen many times. The chain has TRBV4-3 and TRBJ2-7; the D is unclear. Trimming left V 1 base short and J 1 base short, with 8 bases between. This CDR3 contains 14 residues. Looked up from germline, CDR1 is LGHNA and CDR2 is YSLEER. The CDR3 loop reads CASSQGFGSYEQYF. The CDR3 coding sequence is TGCGCCAGCAGCCAAGGATTCGGATCCTACGAGCAGTACTTC.

This clonotype turned up a few times. The gene calls are TRBV7-8 and TRBJ2-7; TRBD2 aligns across 8 bases. Germline V CDR1 and CDR2: SGHVS, FQNEAQ. This CDR3 comprises 14 residues. V lost 1 base and J lost 9; bases outside the gene matches: 8. Written as DNA, the CDR3 is TGTGCCAGCAGCTTAGGGTCCGTTCGGGGGGGGCAGTACTTC. Translation gives CASSLGSVRGGQYF.

This clonotype is medium-sized by share. The chain has TRBV29-1 and TRBJ2-3; 7 nucleotides line up with TRBD1. After removal of 2 bases from V and 6 bases from J, the junction contained 11 bases not matched to a gene. CDR1 SQVTM and CDR2 ANQGSEA come from the germline V gene. The CDR3 consists of 15 residues. The CDR3 sequence: CSVERTGDKGDTQYF. Written as DNA, the CDR3 is TGCAGCGTTGAACGAACAGGGGACAAGGGCGATACGCAGTATTTT.

This clonotype was detected only a few times. This chain links TRBV10-3 with TRBJ2-5; 10 nucleotides agree with TRBD2. Germline trimming cut 5 bases from V and 5 bases from J; bases unmatched to any gene: 14. Germline V lookup: CDR1 ENHRY, CDR2 SYGVKD. CDR3 size: 17 residues. The CDR3: CAISPESSGGTEETQYF. DNA for the CDR3: TGTGCCATCAGTCCCGAGTCTAGCGGGGGAACGGAGGAGACCCAGTACTTC.

CDR3 protein: CASSPGTEEGTQYF. The CDR3 DNA follows: TGCGCCAGCAGCCCGGGGACGGAAGAGGGTACGCAGTATTTT. The rearrangement joins TRBV5-1 to TRBJ2-3; D is possibly TRBD1 or TRBD2 (5 bases each). Per the germline V gene, CDR1 is SGHRS and CDR2 is YFSETQ. The ends were cut back, 4 bases at V and 8 bases at J, with 17 bases in the middle. The CDR3 consists of 14 residues.

This clonotype has at least ten counts. The chain has TRBV5-5 and TRBJ2-5; 8 bases match TRBD1. The CDR3 sequence is 16 residues long. V was pared by 4 bases and J by 3 bases, with 11 bases of the junction left unmatched. Looked up from germline, CDR1 is SGHKS and CDR2 is YYEKEE (reference sequence). CDR3 in amino acids: CASSRVRTGYEETQYF. CDR3 bases: TGTGCCAGCAGCCGGGTGCGGACAGGGTACGAAGAGACCCAGTACTTC.

This clonotype was counted between two and nine times. The CDR3 region has the DNA TGCGCCAGCAGCCAAGATGGCTTTACGAACACCGGGGAGCTGTTTTTT. Its protein is CASSQDGFTNTGELFF. This chain connects TRBV4-3 to TRBJ2-2; D is unresolved. The CDR3 is made up of 16 amino acids. The V gene's germline CDR1 is LGHNA and CDR2 YSLEER. Trimming cost V 0 bases and J 0 bases, with 8 bases left between them.

A word on this clonotype: Sequence at one end of the junction differs from germline and may be a read error. The chain joins TRBV7-2 to TRBJ1-3; 11 bases map to TRBD1. This CDR3 contains 14 residues. Germline values: CDR1 SGHTA, CDR2 FQGNSA. The CDR3 DNA reads TGTTCCAGCAGCCTAGGACAGGGGGCTTTCACCATATATTTT. Encoded protein: CSSSLGQGAFTIYF.

This clonotype was observed at least ten times. V is TRBV9 and J is TRBJ1-1; unclear D gene. Germline loops: CDR1 SGDLS, CDR2 YYNGEE. The V gene lost 0 bases and the J gene lost 3 bases, with 6 bases spanning the gap. This CDR3 has 13 amino acids. The CDR3 region is CASSVGIHTEAFF. The CDR3 nucleotides read TGTGCCAGCAGCGTAGGTATCCACACTGAAGCTTTCTTT.

This chain links TRBV20-1 with TRBJ2-7, with TRBD2 identical over 7 bases. Losses at the gene ends were 6 bases for V and 2 bases for J; bases not matched to a gene: 13. Germline V gene sequence: CDR1 DFQATT, CDR2 SNEGSKA (reference sequence). The CDR3 consists of 15 residues. CDR3 DNA: TGCAGTGCCAATGCGCTAGCGGTATTGACCTACGAGCAGTACTTC. This translates into CSANALAVLTYEQYF.

The table lists this clonotype with many counts. The chain employs TRBV6-2 or TRBV6-3 and TRBJ2-1; TRBD1 aligns across 8 bases. From germline, CDR1 is MNHEY and CDR2 SVGEGT. The CDR3 totals 14 residues. V trimming: 2 bases; J trimming: 8 bases; junction bases outside the gene matches: 5. As DNA, the CDR3 is TGTGCCAGCAGTTACGGGACAGGTGGAGATGAGCAGTTCTTC. The encoded protein is CASSYGTGGDEQFF.

This clonotype was seen a few times. The CDR3 is CASNGGEQETQYF. For the CDR3, the DNA is TGTGCCAGCAACGGAGGCGAACAAGAGACCCAGTACTTC. J is TRBJ2-5 and V is TRBV9; a weak D match, TRBD2 (5 bases). Germline V gene data show CDR1 as SGDLS and CDR2 as YYNGEE. With 6 bases removed from V and 2 bases from J, the gap between germline ends came to 11 bases. This CDR3 has 13 residues.

The CDR3, as DNA: TGTGCCTGGGATGGGGTCGAAGGGGAGACCCAGTACTTC. Translated, it gives CAWDGVEGETQYF. V and J are TRBV30 and TRBJ2-5; no reliable D call. V was cut by 5 bases and J by 5 bases, with 15 bases left in between. CDR1 is GTSNPN and CDR2 is SVGIG in the germline V gene (reference sequence). The CDR3 spans 13 residues.

This rearrangement joins TRBV10-2 to TRBJ1-5; D is ambiguous. CDR3 length: 15 amino acids. Trimming removed 1 base at V and 3 bases at J, with 10 bases between. Germline V gene lookup returns CDR1 WSHSY and CDR2 SAAADI. CDR3 sequence: CASSEFYSPNQPQHF. In DNA form, the CDR3 reads TGCGCCAGCAGTGAGTTCTACAGTCCCAATCAGCCCCAGCATTTT.